This T cell receptor beta chain is from a study of blood T cell repertoires in COVID-19. The method was immunoSEQ multiplex PCR; TCRdb's version includes in-frame clones alone and lacks a portion of them. The sample holds under 450,000 clones, 80% to 90% seen once. Recovered status in Cohort 3 required two negative PCRs, clearance, or symptom resolution. The CDR3 runs to 15 residues. Looked up from germline, CDR1 is MNHEY and CDR2 is SMNVEV (reference sequence). V lost 5 bases and J lost 4; bases outside the gene matches: 5. The specimen was PBMCs or T cells enriched from blood (not recorded which). The genes are TRBV27 and TRBJ2-1; 10 bases map to TRBD2. The receptor comes from a man aged 25-45 years who had recovered from COVID-19. The CDR3 reads CASSLSGGTYNEQFF. The DNA for the CDR3 is TGTGCCAGCAGTCTTAGCGGGGGGACGTACAATGAGCAGTTCTTC.